The 32 T cell receptor beta chains listed next were all sequenced from one sample in a study of spatial heterogeneity in lung cancer. Documented time point: blood at routine non-recurrence follow-up after resection. TCRdb itself ran the 5' RACE reads through MiXCR, one entry per CDR3 protein. The table has about 94,000 distinct CDR3 sequences, around 19% seen once. Sequencing was performed on PBMCs, taken at follow-up. Every receptor here comes from a male donor with early-stage non-small cell lung cancer.

The chain combines TRBV12-3 or TRBV12-4 with TRBJ2-3, with a tentative D call TRBD1 (6 bases). V dropped 6 bases and J dropped 4 bases, with 14 bases sitting between them. The length of the CDR3 is 14 residues. This CDR3 reads CASSNTGIADTQYF. The CDR3 DNA is TGTGCCAGCAGCAACACAGGGATCGCAGATACGCAGTATTTT.

This clonotype was seen more than once but under ten times. The chain uses TRBV9 and TRBJ2-2; D tentatively fits TRBD1 or TRBD2 (5 bases each). The CDR3 runs to 15 residues. The germline gives CDR1 SGDLS, CDR2 YYNGEE. Trimming took off 4 bases at V and 6 bases at J, with 16 bases between the two ends. The CDR3 sequence: CASSPSGARAGELFF. CDR3 DNA sequence: TGTGCCAGCAGCCCCAGTGGGGCGAGGGCCGGGGAGCTGTTTTTT.

The V and J genes are TRBV6-5 and TRBJ1-1, with a possible D match to TRBD1 (5 bases). Germline-derived CDR1 and CDR2 are MNHEY and SVGAGI. The CDR3 runs to 15 residues. Trimming took 6 bases from V and 0 from J, leaving 14 bases between them. The CDR3 loop reads CASSSDRSLNTEAFF. The CDR3 nucleotides are TGTGCCAGCAGCTCAGACAGATCCCTGAACACTGAAGCTTTCTTT.

This clonotype was found a few times. V is TRBV3-1 and J is TRBJ2-7; 8 positions agree with TRBD2. J was trimmed by 4 bases and V by 2 bases; bases with no gene match: 4. The CDR3 is made up of 14 amino acids. Germline V gene lookup returns CDR1 LGHDT and CDR2 YNNKEL (reference sequence). In DNA form, the CDR3 reads TGTGCCAGCAGCCAAACTAGCGGAGCTTACGAGCAGTACTTC. It codes for CASSQTSGAYEQYF.

V is TRBV5-1 and J is TRBJ2-3; TRBD2 matches 10 bases. The CDR3 spans 15 residues. V shed 6 bases, J shed 5 bases, and the junction held 9 bases outside the gene matches. Germline assignment: CDR1 SGHRS and CDR2 YFSETQ. The CDR3 DNA sequence: TGCGCCAGCACCCTCGCTAGCGGGAGTGAAGATACGCAGTATTTT. Residues: CASTLASGSEDTQYF.

This clonotype was observed a handful of times. The rearrangement uses TRBV5-1 and TRBJ1-1; weak D call: TRBD1 (6 bases). The CDR3 spans 14 residues. Germline loops: CDR1 SGHRS, CDR2 YFSETQ. The V end was cut by 5 bases, the J end by 5 bases, with 16 bases between. The DNA for the CDR3 is TGCGCCAGCAGTTTTAGGAGAGGGGGAACTGAAGCTTTCTTT. Translated: CASSFRRGGTEAFF.

The J gene is TRBJ2-1, the V gene TRBV15; the match to TRBD1 covers 9 bases. CDR1 is LNHNV and CDR2 is YYDKDF in the germline V gene (reference sequence). The CDR3 covers 15 residues. Trimming cost V 1 base and J 5 bases; bases outside gene matches: 3. CDR3 protein: CATSRAGTGNNEQFF. CDR3 DNA: TGTGCCACCAGCAGAGCCGGGACAGGGAACAATGAGCAGTTCTTC.

The sample holds a few counts of this clonotype. The V and J genes are TRBV6-6 and TRBJ2-3; a weak D match, TRBD1 (5 bases). Trimming pared 6 bases from V and 2 bases from J, leaving 12 bases between. The germline V gene encodes CDR1 MNHNY and CDR2 SVGAGI (reference sequence). The CDR3 sequence is 14 residues long. The CDR3 protein is CASSWRQTTDTQYF. CDR3 bases: TGTGCCAGCAGCTGGAGACAGACCACAGATACGCAGTATTTT.

This clonotype was observed a few times. The CDR3 loop reads CASNSGSSSTDTQYF. Written as DNA, the CDR3 is TGTGCCAGCAATTCCGGGTCTTCTAGCACAGATACGCAGTATTTT. The rearrangement joins TRBV12-3 or TRBV12-4 to TRBJ2-3; D unclear. The V end was cut by 7 bases, the J end by 0 bases, with 14 bases between. The CDR3 extends over 15 amino acids.

The V call is TRBV27, the J call TRBJ1-6; the D gene is possibly TRBD1 (6 bases). CDR3 size: 16 residues. The V end lost 5 bases, the J end lost 6 bases, and 17 bases lay between the germline ends. Germline values: CDR1 MNHEY, CDR2 SMNVEV (reference sequence). The CDR3 coding sequence is TGTGCCAGCAGTCCCCGGGGGGGGGCAAGTAATTCACCCCTCCACTTT. Encoded protein: CASSPRGGASNSPLHF.

The chain has TRBV20-1 and TRBJ2-1; 11 positions agree with TRBD2. Germline V gives CDR1 DFQATT, CDR2 SNEGSKA (reference sequence). Trimming cost V 0 bases and J 6 bases; bases outside gene matches: 4. The CDR3 loop spans 15 amino acids. The CDR3 protein is CSAREVAGGPNEQFF. The CDR3 DNA is TGCAGTGCTAGAGAGGTAGCGGGAGGGCCCAATGAGCAGTTCTTC.

This clonotype was counted a few times. The chain links TRBV25-1 to TRBJ2-7; 9 nucleotides match TRBD2. The CDR3 loop spans 17 amino acids. The V segment lost 2 bases and the J segment 0 bases; nucleotides outside the gene matches: 8. CDR1 and CDR2 from the germline V gene are MGHDK and SYGVNS. CDR3 sequence (DNA): TGTGCCAGCAGTGAAGTAGTAGCGGGAGCCCGCTCCTACGAGCAGTACTTC. Residues: CASSEVVAGARSYEQYF.

V and J are TRBV5-6 and TRBJ2-2, with TRBD1 as a possible D gene (5 bases). Trimming shortened V by 4 bases and J by 1 base, and 17 bases separated the two germline ends. The CDR3 is made up of 17 amino acids. The germline V gene encodes CDR1 SGHDT and CDR2 YYEEEE. The CDR3 DNA reads as TGTGCCAGCAGCGCACCCAGACAGTTGGAGAACACCGGGGAGCTGTTTTTT. Its protein is CASSAPRQLENTGELFF.

The chain couples TRBV6-1 to TRBJ1-2; D remains unclear. V dropped 3 bases and J dropped 0 bases, with 5 bases sitting between them. CDR3 length: 13 residues. Germline values: CDR1 MNHNS, CDR2 SASEGT. The CDR3 here is CASSDPANYGYTF. CDR3 DNA: TGTGCCAGCAGTGATCCGGCTAACTATGGCTACACCTTC.

This clonotype has just a few counts. This sequence joins TRBV20-1 and TRBJ1-1; TRBD1 aligns across 7 bases. V shed 3 bases, J shed 4 bases, and the junction held 11 bases outside the gene matches. Germline V gives CDR1 DFQATT, CDR2 SNEGSKA (reference sequence). The CDR3 sequence is 15 residues long. For the CDR3, the DNA is TGCAGTGCTAGGGGGACAGCCATTCGATTCACTGAAGCTTTCTTT. Residues: CSARGTAIRFTEAFF.

This clonotype was seen only a few times. The rearrangement uses TRBV25-1 and TRBJ1-6; D call uncertain. There are 12 residues in the CDR3. Germline assignment: CDR1 MGHDK and CDR2 SYGVNS. V was cut by 6 bases and J by 6 bases, with 6 bases left in between. The CDR3: CASRQSNSPLHF. CDR3 nucleotide sequence: TGTGCCAGCAGACAAAGTAATTCACCCCTCCACTTT. Full variable domain (remainder filled in from reference TRBV25-1 and TRBJ1-6): EADIYQTPRYLVIGTGKKITLECSQTMGHDKMYWYQQDPGMELHLIHYSYGVNSTEKGDLSSESTVSRIRTEHFPLTLESARPSHTSQYLCASRQSNSPLHFGNGTRLTVT.

This clonotype came up many times. The rearrangement joins TRBV14 to TRBJ1-2, with a tentative D call TRBD1 (6 bases). Germline assignment: CDR1 SGHDN and CDR2 FVKESK. Trimming took off 4 bases at V and 8 bases at J, with 11 bases between the two ends. There are 12 residues in the CDR3. The CDR3: CASSLQGGGYTF. In DNA form, the CDR3 reads TGTGCCAGCAGCCTACAGGGAGGAGGCTACACCTTC.

This clonotype was detected many times. The genes are TRBV19 and TRBJ2-2, with unresolved D. V dropped 3 bases and J dropped 1 base, with 6 bases sitting between them. CDR3 size: 14 residues. In germline, CDR1 is LNHDA, CDR2 SQIVND (reference sequence). The CDR3 here is CASSMNGNTGELFF. The DNA for the CDR3 is TGTGCCAGTAGTATGAACGGGAACACCGGGGAGCTGTTTTTT. Together with reference TRBV19 and TRBJ2-2, the CDR3 gives the full variable domain: DGGITQSPKYLFRKEGQNVTLSCEQNLNHDAMYWYRQDPGQGLRLIYYSQIVNDFQKGDIAEGYSVSREKKESFPLTVTSAQKNPTAFYLCASSMNGNTGELFFGEGSRLTVL.

The gene calls are TRBV12-3 or TRBV12-4 and TRBJ1-4; 11 nucleotides line up with TRBD1. V was pared by 7 bases and J by 2 bases, with 6 bases of the junction left unmatched. CDR3 length: 16 amino acids. CDR3 in amino acids: CASTPGQGVTNEKLFF. The CDR3 coding sequence is TGTGCCAGCACCCCGGGACAGGGGGTGACTAATGAAAAACTGTTTTTT.

As concerns this clonotype: Compared with germline, one end of the junction differs, possibly owing to a read error. This sequence joins TRBV12-3 or TRBV12-4 and TRBJ1-6; TRBD1 aligns across 8 bases. The CDR3 loop spans 15 amino acids. The CDR3 sequence: CASSLETGAGSPIHF. DNA for the CDR3: TGTGCCAGCAGTTTGGAGACAGGGGCAGGATCACCCATCCACTTT.

This clonotype was recorded a few times. The V gene is TRBV29-1, the J gene TRBJ2-1, with a weak D call TRBD2 (5 bases). V gave up 4 bases and J gave up 10 bases, with 20 bases separating them. CDR1 SQVTM and CDR2 ANQGSEA come from the germline V gene. The CDR3 has 14 amino acids. DNA of the CDR3: TGCAGCGTTGTATCGACAATAGCGTCGGGAGAGCAGTTCTTC. It translates to CSVVSTIASGEQFF.

This chain connects TRBV5-5 to TRBJ1-4; no definite D call. The CDR3 extends over 12 amino acids. Germline V gene data show CDR1 as SGHKS and CDR2 as YYEKEE (reference sequence). Trimming cost V 2 bases and J 5 bases, with 4 bases left between them. This CDR3 reads CASSFGNEKLFF. The CDR3 coding sequence is TGTGCCAGCAGCTTCGGAAATGAAAAACTGTTTTTT.

The chain links TRBV2 to TRBJ1-6; no reliable D call. Germline assignment: CDR1 SNHLY and CDR2 FYNNEI. The CDR3 spans 17 residues. Deletions cut 1 base from V and 0 bases from J, with 10 bases between. CDR3 in DNA: TGTGCCAGCAGTGAAGACACAATAAGCTCCTATAATTCACCCCTCCACTTT. Amino acids: CASSEDTISSYNSPLHF.

This clonotype was counted at least ten times. This chain joins TRBV7-2 and TRBJ1-1; D not resolved. Germline CDR1 reads SGHTA; CDR2 reads FQGNSA. The CDR3 is 15 amino acids. Trimming shortened V by 2 bases and J by 1 base, and 11 bases separated the two germline ends. The DNA of the CDR3 is TGTGCCAGCAGCTTATTCAGCACGTCGAACACTGAAGCTTTCTTT. Its translation is CASSLFSTSNTEAFF.

This clonotype appeared a few times. The rearrangement joins TRBV20-1 to TRBJ2-7; 8 bases are shared with TRBD2. Per the germline V gene, CDR1 is DFQATT and CDR2 is SNEGSKA (reference sequence). Trimming took 5 bases from V and 4 from J; bases not matched to a gene: 16. CDR3 length equals 16 residues. The DNA for the CDR3 is TGCAGTGCTTACCCAAAGACAATCTCGGGAGGGTACGAGCAGTACTTC. Amino acids: CSAYPKTISGGYEQYF.

This clonotype was counted ten times or more. The chain joins TRBV6-6 to TRBJ1-4; perhaps TRBD1 as D (5 bases). The V end was cut by 0 bases, the J end by 5 bases, with 10 bases between. Germline V gene data show CDR1 as MNHNY and CDR2 as SVGAGI (reference sequence). The CDR3 is made up of 15 amino acids. This CDR3 is CASSYSQGKNEKLFF. CDR3 nucleotides: TGTGCCAGCAGTTACTCGCAGGGAAAAAATGAAAAACTGTTTTTT.

This chain connects TRBV4-3 to TRBJ1-2; D is undetermined. The V gene's germline CDR1 is LGHNA and CDR2 YSLEER. Trimming shortened V by 0 bases and J by 8 bases, and 10 bases separated the two germline ends. The CDR3 totals 13 residues. The CDR3 nucleotides read TGCGCCAGCAGCCAAGATAAGATGGGAGGCTACACCTTC. It yields the protein CASSQDKMGGYTF.

This clonotype was counted only a few times. This chain links TRBV29-1 with TRBJ2-1, with TRBD2 identical over 9 bases. The trim removed 6 bases at V and 2 bases at J, leaving 5 bases unmatched. From germline, CDR1 is SQVTM and CDR2 ANQGSEA. The CDR3 has 14 amino acids. CDR3 amino acids: CSVWTSATYNEQFF. CDR3 sequence (DNA): TGCAGCGTCTGGACTAGCGCAACCTACAATGAGCAGTTCTTC.

This clonotype has ten or more counts. This sequence joins TRBV24-1 and TRBJ2-2, with 10 bases that match TRBD1. J gave up 4 bases and V 2 bases, and 3 bases lay outside the gene matches. The CDR3 loop spans 16 amino acids. Germline values: CDR1 KGHDR, CDR2 SFDVKD. CDR3 sequence: CATSDSDRGLTGELFF. The DNA of the CDR3 is TGTGCCACCAGTGATTCTGACAGGGGGCTCACCGGGGAGCTGTTTTTT.

This clonotype appeared many times. CDR3 in DNA: TGTGCCAGCAGTTACAGCTTTGATTCACCCCTCCACTTT. This encodes CASSYSFDSPLHF. The V and J genes are TRBV6-5 and TRBJ1-6; D is ambiguous. The CDR3 length is 13 residues. V lost 2 bases and J lost 8, with 7 bases in between. CDR1 and CDR2 from the germline V gene are MNHEY and SVGAGI.

V usage is TRBV9 and J usage is TRBJ2-4; D not certain. The ends were cut back, 6 bases at V and 5 bases at J, with 18 bases in the middle. This CDR3 is built from 15 residues. In germline, CDR1 is SGDLS, CDR2 YYNGEE. The CDR3, as DNA: TGTGCCAGCACCATCGGGCCGGCTCGTGAAAACATTCAGTACTTC. Translated: CASTIGPARENIQYF.

The CDR3 region is CSASPTGRAPYGYTF. The CDR3 DNA sequence: TGCAGTGCTAGTCCCACGGGCAGGGCCCCCTATGGCTACACCTTC. This chain connects TRBV20-1 to TRBJ1-2, with TRBD1 as a possible D gene (5 bases). Trimming stripped 3 bases from V and 4 bases from J, with 18 bases between. There are 15 residues in the CDR3. Germline V lookup: CDR1 DFQATT, CDR2 SNEGSKA (reference sequence).